Reported below is one TCR beta chain. This sample is drawn from a study of OX40 agonist ivuxolimab in advanced cancers. About the research overall: Three patients responded partially, comprising one with hepatocellular carcinoma and two with cutaneous melanoma.

The table came from immunoSEQ multiplex PCR; TCRdb's copy has only in-frame clones and leaves some out. This sample has 83,000 or so clones, with roughly 80% found just once. Sequencing was performed on CD4+ or CD8+ T cells sorted from blood, taken in a trial of the OX40 agonist ivuxolimab. This TCR derives from an adult with an advanced solid tumor such as melanoma, head and neck, liver or kidney cancer.

The CDR3 region is CASSLPNEKLFF. CDR3 in DNA: TGTGCCAGCAGTTTGCCTAATGAAAAACTGTTTTTT. V and J are TRBV27 and TRBJ1-4; D is undetermined. Trimming took 3 bases from V and 3 from J, leaving 2 bases between them. Germline V gives CDR1 MNHEY, CDR2 SMNVEV (reference sequence). The CDR3 covers 12 residues.